This TCR beta chain was documented in a study of blood T cell repertoires in COVID-19. Study as a whole: T cells, B-cell-depleted T cells, or PBMCs provided the cDNA or gDNA that served as material.

The study drew participants aged about 18 to 95 years from 20 to 30 US areas. Donors were grouped by their self-reported clinical history. CDR1 and CDR2 from the germline V gene are MDHEN and SYDVKM. The V gene end was trimmed by 7 bases and the J gene end by 0 bases; junction bases not matched to a gene: 1. CDR3 size: 14 residues. In the original workflow: Nucleated cell counts were estimated from reference gene primer amplification. The assay was immunoSEQ multiplex PCR, and TCRdb's table has in-frame clones only and misses some. V and J calls and clone size come straight from that table; D and trimming were deduced from the DNA. The table records over 250,000 clones, roughly 89% of them present only once.

Sequencing was performed on PBMCs or T cells enriched from blood (not recorded which). The TCR sequence derives from a woman aged 55-69 years who had recovered from COVID-19. The rearrangement uses TRBV28 and TRBJ2-1; 9 positions agree with TRBD1. The CDR3 loop reads CASMTGGSYNEQFF. Written as DNA, the CDR3 is TGTGCCAGCATGACAGGGGGCTCCTACAATGAGCAGTTCTTC.